This T cell receptor beta chain emerged from a study of blood T cells in healthy people across ages. Of note for this clonotype: Its antigen is as yet unknown.

Samples each had at least 6 micrograms of total RNA extracted. Alongside a J-beta primer mix, a sample-barcoded 5' primer served in a second PCR lasting about 7 to 12 cycles. Every cDNA molecule bore a tag from a template-switch adaptor containing 12 random nucleotides. From the 5' RACE reads, TCRdb called clonotypes with MiXCR, one entry per CDR3 protein. The table has roughly 800,000 distinct CDR3 sequences, 20% to 30% seen once. Study results and limitations: Compared with aged donors, long-lived donors showed fewer expanded clones, suggesting selection.

This same sample was also part of a study on T cells of mothers and their children. As that report states: Samples were obtained from a few healthy Caucasian mothers and their six children.

The sequence was obtained from a boy between 10 and 17 years old in good health. Sequencing used blood.

The CDR3 coding sequence is TGCAGTGCCCCGGGAGAGACTAGCGCCGAGCAGTACTTC. This sequence encodes CSAPGETSAEQYF. The chain uses TRBV20-1 and TRBJ2-7; TRBD2 matches at 8 bases. V lost 6 bases to trimming and J lost 6 bases; unmatched junction nucleotides: 10. CDR3 length: 13 residues. Per germline, CDR1 DFQATT and CDR2 SNEGSKA (reference sequence).